Listed below are T cell receptor beta chains from one sample, sequenced in a study of regulatory T cells in long-lasting Graves disease. TCRdb fed the multiplex PCR reads into MiXCR, producing one record per CDR3 protein. The table records about 460,000 distinct CDR3 sequences, roughly 15% of them present only once. These data were also filed under a second study, of T cells in Graves' hyperthyroidism and ophthalmopathy.

Material: peripheral blood mononuclear cells (PBMCs), obtained at new diagnosis, from a patient treated with antithyroid drugs. These receptors were obtained from a woman aged 45-65 years with Graves disease. Each CDR3 is given with its conserved first and last residue. The order of the fields is clone size, V gene, CDR3 protein. Part of the rows lack a size; the others show once, few, many or a class for expanded clones.

size: many
V: TRBV19
CDR3: CASSIWGPSNQPQHF

size: many
V: TRBV20-1
CDR3: CSVGTGEAFF

size: few
V: TRBV5-6
CDR3: CASSFGTGKYEQYF

size: many
V: TRBV7-9
CDR3: CASSPLLASNTGELFF

size: many
V: TRBV13
CDR3: CASSPHSGSPSTDTQYF

size: many
V: TRBV3-1
CDR3: CASSQGGDTQYF

size: -
V: TRBV13
CDR3: CASSFRYRLTYEQYF

size: many
V: TRBV6-2/TRBV6-3
CDR3: CASSRSGTTQYF

size: many
V: TRBV11-2
CDR3: CASSPGQTYGYTF

size: many
V: TRBV5-8
CDR3: CASGTRQRNQPQHF

size: many
V: TRBV5-1
CDR3: CASSLGGQGNEQFF

size: -
V: TRBV2
CDR3: CASRREGGHEQYF

size: -
V: TRBV5-4
CDR3: CASSPTGTTSLEQYF

size: -
V: TRBV6-1
CDR3: CASRRTGRNSPLHF

size: many
V: TRBV12-3/TRBV12-4
CDR3: CASSLAGTRPTDTQYF

size: many
V: TRBV11-2
CDR3: CASSSAGGRDRNNSPLHF

size: many
V: TRBV10-3
CDR3: CAISGVAGVNQPQHF

size: many
V: TRBV2
CDR3: CASSRLLAESSYNEQFF

size: -
V: TRBV5-1
CDR3: CASSLTGDNNEKLFF

size: many
V: TRBV7-8
CDR3: CASSFWVGTDTQYF

size: -
V: TRBV19
CDR3: CASSLGQATFAGELFF

size: few
V: TRBV7-6
CDR3: CASSLGQATDSPLHF

size: many
V: TRBV20-1
CDR3: CSARVGTGMKGYTF

size: many
V: TRBV12-3/TRBV12-4
CDR3: CASSLENSPLHF

size: few
V: TRBV4-1
CDR3: CASGPGLDSRYEQYF

size: many
V: TRBV24-1
CDR3: CATSVPTGQGNTGELFF

size: many
V: TRBV11-2
CDR3: CASSLVGGRNTEAFF